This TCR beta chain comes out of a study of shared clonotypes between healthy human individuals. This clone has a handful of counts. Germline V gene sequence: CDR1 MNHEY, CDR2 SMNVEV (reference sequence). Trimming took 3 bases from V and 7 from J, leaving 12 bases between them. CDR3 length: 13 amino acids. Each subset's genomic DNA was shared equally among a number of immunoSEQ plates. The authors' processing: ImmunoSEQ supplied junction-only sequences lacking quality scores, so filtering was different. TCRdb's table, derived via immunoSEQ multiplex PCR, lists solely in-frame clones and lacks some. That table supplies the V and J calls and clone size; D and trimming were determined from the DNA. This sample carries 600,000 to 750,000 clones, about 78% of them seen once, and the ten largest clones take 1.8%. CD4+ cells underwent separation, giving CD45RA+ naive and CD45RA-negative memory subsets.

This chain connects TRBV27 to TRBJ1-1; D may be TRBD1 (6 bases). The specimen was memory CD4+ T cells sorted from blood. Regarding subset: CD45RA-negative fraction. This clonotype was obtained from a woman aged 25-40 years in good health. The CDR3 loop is CASSFFSGHEAFF. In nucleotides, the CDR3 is TGTGCCAGCAGTTTTTTCTCGGGACATGAAGCTTTCTTT.